This T cell receptor (beta chain) originates from a study of blood T cell repertoires in COVID-19. Study information: Nucleic acid was either cDNA or gDNA, and it came from T cells, B-cell-depleted T cells, or PBMCs.

Using immunoSEQ multiplex PCR, the repertoire was profiled, and TCRdb retains in-frame clones only, with some absent. The table includes almost 400,000 clones, about 89% detected once. The V and J ends lost 6 bases and 9 bases respectively, with 15 bases between them. The CDR3 extends over 12 amino acids. Germline V gene data show CDR1 as MDHEN and CDR2 as SYDVKM. The source is a woman aged 60-70 years with COVID-19, enrolled during active disease. This sequence joins TRBV28 and TRBJ2-7, with a weak D call TRBD1 (5 bases). Sequencing was performed on peripheral blood. The CDR3 sequence: CASSYGHLGQYF. In nucleotides, the CDR3 is TGTGCCAGCAGCTACGGACATTTGGGGCAGTACTTC.